These 22 T cell receptor beta chains came from one sample sequenced in a study of T-cell reconstitution after alpha-beta-depleted transplantation in children. Construction of the TCRbeta library involved unique molecular identifiers. One entry per CDR3 protein results from TCRdb running MiXCR on the PCR reads. The sample lists a few hundred thousand distinct CDR3 sequences, 25% to 30% occurring once. The sequenced sample was PBMCs, obtained before TCRalphabeta/CD19-depleted stem cell transplant. These receptors were taken from a boy younger than two with Wiskott-Aldrich syndrome, due to receive a stem cell transplant.

In this sample, this clonotype turned up once. The gene calls are TRBV10-3 and TRBJ2-7; unclear D gene. Trimming shortened V by 3 bases and J by 4 bases, and 10 bases separated the two germline ends. Germline V gene sequence: CDR1 ENHRY, CDR2 SYGVKD. The CDR3 is 13 residues long. The CDR3 bases are TGTGCCATCAGTGAAGGAAGTGGGTACGAGCAGTACTTC. It yields the protein CAISEGSGYEQYF.

This clonotype was found once. The chain carries TRBV5-1 and TRBJ2-2; D possibly corresponds to TRBD1 (6 bases). Trimming removed 4 bases at V and 5 bases at J, with 12 bases between. Germline-derived CDR1 and CDR2 are SGHRS and YFSETQ. The CDR3 has 14 amino acids. The CDR3 coding sequence is TGCGCCAGCAGCGCGCAGGGGTGGACCGGGGAGCTGTTTTTT. Translating gives CASSAQGWTGELFF. Looking up the rest from reference TRBV5-1 and TRBJ2-2 gives the full variable domain: KAGVTQTPRYLIKTRGQQVTLSCSPISGHRSVSWYQQTPGQGLQFLFEYFSETQRNKGNFPGRFSGRQFSNSRSEMNVSTLELGDSALYLCASSAQGWTGELFFGEGSRLTVL.

The chain has TRBV11-1 and TRBJ2-2, with TRBD2 as a possible D gene (5 bases). Trimming removed 5 bases at V and 1 base at J, with 8 bases between. The germline gives CDR1 SGHAT, CDR2 FQDESV (reference sequence). The CDR3 consists of 14 residues. The CDR3: CASSQLENTGELFF. The CDR3 region has the DNA TGTGCCAGCAGCCAACTAGAGAACACCGGGGAGCTGTTTTTT.

This sequence joins TRBV6-5 and TRBJ2-7; TRBD1 matches at 8 bases. The CDR3 consists of 17 residues. Looked up from germline, CDR1 is MNHEY and CDR2 is SVGAGI. V dropped 4 bases and J dropped 2; count of bases not matched to a gene: 13. CDR3 nucleotides: TGTGCCAGCAGTTCGGACAGGGCACCGCAAGCTCCCTACGAGCAGTACTTC. As protein: CASSSDRAPQAPYEQYF.

This clonotype came up a few times. The chain is built from TRBV18 and TRBJ1-6; D is unclear. V gave up 3 bases and J gave up 12 bases, with 12 bases separating them. Looked up from germline, CDR1 is KGHSH and CDR2 is LQKENI. This CDR3 has 13 residues. The CDR3 region is CASSPSAGLPLHF. The CDR3 nucleotides are TGTGCCAGCTCACCCTCGGCGGGCCTACCCCTCCACTTT.

This sequence joins TRBV30 and TRBJ2-1, with 14 bases that match TRBD2. The germline V gene encodes CDR1 GTSNPN and CDR2 SVGIG (reference sequence). After removal of 2 bases from V and 7 bases from J, the junction contained 4 bases not matched to a gene. The CDR3 has 15 residues. CDR3 DNA sequence: TGTGCCTGGAGTACGGGACTAGCGGGAGTTAATGAGCAGTTCTTC. This codes for CAWSTGLAGVNEQFF.

The chain carries TRBV6-1 and TRBJ2-3; maybe TRBD2 (5 bases). The V gene lost 8 bases and the J gene lost 1 base, with 13 bases spanning the gap. The CDR3 covers 14 residues. In germline, CDR1 is MNHNS, CDR2 SASEGT. CDR3 sequence reads: CASLRVGGTDTQYF. The CDR3 bases are TGTGCCAGCTTGAGGGTGGGAGGCACAGATACGCAGTATTTT.

V usage is TRBV20-1 and J usage is TRBJ2-1; TRBD2 agrees at 7 bases. This CDR3 is 13 amino acids long. The germline V gene has CDR1 DFQATT and CDR2 SNEGSKA (reference sequence). Germline trimming cut 5 bases from V and 5 bases from J; bases unmatched to any gene: 6. The CDR3 region has the DNA TGCAGTGCTCCACGGACTAGTGACAATGAGCAGTTCTTC. Translation: CSAPRTSDNEQFF.

The chain carries TRBV7-6 and TRBJ2-7; 12 nucleotides agree with TRBD2. Unmatched junction bases numbered 9, after V lost 1 base and J lost 5 bases. Germline values: CDR1 SGHVS, CDR2 FNYEAQ. This CDR3 comprises 17 residues. The CDR3 spells CASSLGTSGKVGHEQYF. CDR3 sequence (DNA): TGTGCCAGCAGCTTAGGGACTAGCGGGAAAGTAGGGCACGAGCAGTACTTC.

This clonotype has only a few counts. This chain links TRBV15 with TRBJ2-7; maybe TRBD1 (5 bases). The CDR3 has 16 residues. The V end was cut by 5 bases, the J end by 4 bases, with 21 bases between. Germline lookup yields CDR1 LNHNV and CDR2 YYDKDF (reference sequence). As DNA, the CDR3 is TGTGCCACCAGCGGGCACAGGACGAAGAAGGATTACGAGCAGTACTTC. It translates to CATSGHRTKKDYEQYF.

This clonotype was seen a single time. The chain uses TRBV20-1 and TRBJ2-1; a weak D match, TRBD2 (6 bases). The CDR3 consists of 16 residues. In germline, CDR1 is DFQATT, CDR2 SNEGSKA (reference sequence). Trimming took off 0 bases at V and 3 bases at J, with 15 bases between the two ends. The CDR3 loop reads CSARDFSGRFYNEQFF. The CDR3 DNA reads TGCAGTGCTAGAGATTTTTCCGGGAGATTCTACAATGAGCAGTTCTTC.

This clonotype occurred a few times. This rearrangement joins TRBV20-1 to TRBJ2-1; the match to TRBD2 covers 9 bases. The CDR3 contains 14 residues. CDR1 is DFQATT, CDR2 SNEGSKA, per germline (reference sequence). J gave up 5 bases and V 1 base, and 3 bases lay outside the gene matches. CDR3 sequence reads: CSARAPSGNNEQFF. The CDR3 DNA reads TGCAGTGCTAGAGCTCCTAGCGGGAACAATGAGCAGTTCTTC.

This clonotype has just a few counts. This rearrangement joins TRBV12-3 or TRBV12-4 to TRBJ2-5, with 11 nucleotides matching TRBD2. CDR3 length: 17 residues. V dropped 0 bases and J dropped 1; count of bases not matched to a gene: 4. The CDR3 region is CASSLAGLAAAQETQYF. Written as DNA, the CDR3 is TGTGCCAGCAGTTTAGCGGGACTAGCGGCAGCCCAAGAGACCCAGTACTTC.

V is TRBV6-5 and J is TRBJ1-1, with 10 positions matching TRBD1. The V gene's germline CDR1 is MNHEY and CDR2 SVGAGI. J lost 1 base, V lost 1 base, and 9 bases had no gene match. CDR3 length: 18 amino acids. The CDR3 DNA reads TGTGCCAGCAGTTACTTTCCGGGACAGGGGTTAAAGAACACTGAAGCTTTCTTT. Translation gives CASSYFPGQGLKNTEAFF.

The chain carries TRBV10-3 and TRBJ2-5; TRBD2 might be the D (6 bases). Trimming removed 8 bases at V and 2 bases at J, with 12 bases between. CDR1 ENHRY and CDR2 SYGVKD come from the germline V gene. This CDR3 spans 13 amino acids. DNA for the CDR3: TGTGCCATCGCACCCGGGGGTCAAGAGACCCAGTACTTC. Translated: CAIAPGGQETQYF.

The V call is TRBV4-2, the J call TRBJ2-7; TRBD2 matches at 11 bases. Germline trimming cut 0 bases from V and 2 bases from J; bases unmatched to any gene: 9. The CDR3 extends over 18 amino acids. CDR1 is LGHNA and CDR2 is YNFKEQ in the germline V gene. CDR3 amino acids: CASSQDLPTSGVTYEQYF. Written as DNA, the CDR3 is TGTGCCAGCAGCCAAGATCTCCCGACTAGCGGGGTTACCTACGAGCAGTACTTC.

V is TRBV4-2 and J is TRBJ2-1, with TRBD2 matching over 7 bases. The CDR3 loop spans 19 amino acids. Germline V gives CDR1 LGHNA, CDR2 YNFKEQ. J lost 0 bases, V lost 2 bases, and 13 bases had no gene match. The CDR3 DNA reads as TGTGCCAGCAGCCAAAAAGTTGCCCCTAGCGGCCTCTCCTACAATGAGCAGTTCTTC. Its translation is CASSQKVAPSGLSYNEQFF.

This clonotype occurred a few times. The chain combines TRBV5-5 with TRBJ1-1; possible D gene TRBD1, 5 bases. Germline CDR1 and CDR2: SGHKS and YYEKEE (reference sequence). V gave up 1 base and J gave up 3 bases, with 19 bases separating them. CDR3 length: 17 amino acids. The CDR3 reads CASSLWGDCRLDTEAFF. The CDR3 DNA is TGTGCCAGCAGCTTGTGGGGGGACTGTAGGCTGGACACTGAAGCTTTCTTT. The variable domain in full, completed from reference TRBV5-5 and TRBJ1-1, reads DAGVTQSPTHLIKTRGQQVTLRCSPISGHKSVSWYQQVLGQGPQFIFQYYEKEERGRGNFPDRFSARQFPNYSSELNVNALLLGDSALYLCASSLWGDCRLDTEAFFGQGTRLTVV.

This chain connects TRBV20-1 to TRBJ2-1, with 9 bases identical to TRBD2. The CDR3 consists of 16 residues. Looked up from germline, CDR1 is DFQATT and CDR2 is SNEGSKA (reference sequence). The V and J ends lost 1 base and 4 bases, in that order; junction bases with no gene match: 8. This chain's CDR3 is CSARALPGLAYNEQFF. In DNA form, the CDR3 reads TGCAGTGCTAGAGCTCTACCGGGACTAGCTTACAATGAGCAGTTCTTC.

This clonotype has more than one count but fewer than ten. The chain uses TRBV27 and TRBJ1-1; TRBD1 aligns across 7 bases. Trimming cost V 4 bases and J 4 bases; bases outside gene matches: 3. Germline V gene data show CDR1 as MNHEY and CDR2 as SMNVEV (reference sequence). The length of the CDR3 is 13 residues. CDR3 region: CASSSTGSTEAFF. The CDR3 nucleotides are TGTGCCAGCAGTTCGACAGGGAGCACTGAAGCTTTCTTT.

The chain combines TRBV29-1 with TRBJ2-3, with 8 bases identical to TRBD1. The CDR3 loop spans 13 amino acids. Trimming removed 8 bases from V and 2 bases from J; junction bases left unmatched: 6. Germline values: CDR1 SQVTM, CDR2 ANQGSEA. The CDR3 nucleotides are TGCAGCTTTCCGGGACAGGCCACAGATACGCAGTATTTT. Its translation: CSFPGQATDTQYF.

The J gene is TRBJ2-1, the V gene TRBV5-1; no clear D. The germline V gene encodes CDR1 SGHRS and CDR2 YFSETQ. The V end lost 1 base, the J end lost 9 bases, and 8 bases lay between the germline ends. The length of the CDR3 is 12 residues. The CDR3, as DNA: TGCGCCAGCAGCTTGTTCGGGCCTGAGCAGTTCTTC. Its protein is CASSLFGPEQFF.